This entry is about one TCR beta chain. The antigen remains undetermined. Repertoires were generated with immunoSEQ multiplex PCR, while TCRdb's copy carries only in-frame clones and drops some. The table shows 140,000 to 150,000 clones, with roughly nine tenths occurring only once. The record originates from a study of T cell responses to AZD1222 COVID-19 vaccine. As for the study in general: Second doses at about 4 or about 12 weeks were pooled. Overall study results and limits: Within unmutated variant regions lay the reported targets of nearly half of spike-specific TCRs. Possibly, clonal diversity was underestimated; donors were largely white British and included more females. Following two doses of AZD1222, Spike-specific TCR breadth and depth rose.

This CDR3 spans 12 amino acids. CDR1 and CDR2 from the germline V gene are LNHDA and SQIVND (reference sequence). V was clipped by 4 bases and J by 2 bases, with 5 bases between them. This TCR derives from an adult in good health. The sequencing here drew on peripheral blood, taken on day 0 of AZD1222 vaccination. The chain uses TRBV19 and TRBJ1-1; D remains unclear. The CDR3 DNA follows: TGTGCCAGTAGTAGAGAAAACACTGAAGCTTTCTTT. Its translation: CASSRENTEAFF. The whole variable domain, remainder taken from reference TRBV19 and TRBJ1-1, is DGGITQSPKYLFRKEGQNVTLSCEQNLNHDAMYWYRQDPGQGLRLIYYSQIVNDFQKGDIAEGYSVSREKKESFPLTVTSAQKNPTAFYLCASSRENTEAFFGQGTRLTVV.